The 23 T cell receptor beta chains reported below all come from one sample, sequenced in a study of blood T cells in healthy people across ages. Alongside a J-beta primer mix, a sample-barcoded 5' primer served in a second PCR lasting 7 to 11 cycles. From the 5' RACE reads, TCRdb called clonotypes with MiXCR, one entry per CDR3 protein. The table shows 650,000 to 1,000,000 distinct CDR3 sequences, with under 40% occurring only once. Sequencing input: blood. Receptor source: a young man in good health.

V and J are TRBV5-5 and TRBJ2-2, with unresolved D. The CDR3 length is 16 residues. V lost 0 bases to trimming and J lost 4 bases, with 13 bases between them. Germline V lookup: CDR1 SGHKS, CDR2 YYEKEE (reference sequence). CDR3 sequence reads: CASSLGSHGVTGELFF. Here the CDR3 DNA reads TGTGCCAGCAGCTTGGGGTCTCACGGCGTCACCGGGGAGCTGTTTTTT.

This clonotype occurred many times. This chain uses TRBV20-1 with TRBJ2-5, with D perhaps matching TRBD1 or TRBD2 (6 bases each). The V end lost 8 bases, the J end lost 4 bases, and 23 bases lay between the germline ends. The germline V gene encodes CDR1 DFQATT and CDR2 SNEGSKA (reference sequence). The CDR3 spans 15 residues. CDR3 region: CSTNLVGGKGETQYF. Here the CDR3 DNA reads TGCAGTACTAACTTGGTAGGGGGGAAAGGAGAGACCCAGTACTTC.

The chain is built from TRBV12-3 or TRBV12-4 and TRBJ1-1; no definite D call. The length of the CDR3 is 11 residues. V was trimmed by 5 bases and J by 5 bases, leaving 6 bases between them. This CDR3 is CASSTLTEAFF. The CDR3 nucleotides read TGTGCCAGCAGTACCTTGACTGAAGCTTTCTTT.

This clonotype was counted ten times or more. The CDR3 protein is CSDNQGVPTDTQYF. In DNA, the CDR3 is TGCAGCGACAACCAGGGCGTCCCGACAGATACGCAGTATTTT. The chain has TRBV29-1 and TRBJ2-3; D may be TRBD1 (5 bases). Germline V gene sequence: CDR1 SQVTM, CDR2 ANQGSEA. CDR3 size: 14 residues. V was clipped by 7 bases and J by 3 bases, with 17 bases between them.

This rearrangement joins TRBV20-1 to TRBJ2-7; 9 nucleotides line up with TRBD2. CDR1 DFQATT and CDR2 SNEGSKA come from the germline V gene (reference sequence). The CDR3 length is 16 residues. The J segment lost 7 bases and the V segment lost 2 bases, leaving 15 bases of the junction unmatched. This chain's CDR3 is CSARPPGTSSYNEQYF. DNA of the CDR3: TGCAGTGCTAGACCCCCCGGGACTAGCAGCTACAATGAGCAGTACTTC.

The CDR3 region is CAGAGASPLHF. The CDR3, as DNA: TGTGCCGGAGCAGGGGCTTCACCCCTCCACTTT. V gene TRBV21-1 combines with J gene TRBJ1-6; TRBD1 is the table's D call and was not checked against the DNA. TRBV21-1 is designated a pseudogene. The CDR3 has 11 residues.

V gene TRBV7-9 combines with J gene TRBJ2-5; the D gene could be TRBD1 or TRBD2 (6 bases each). Per the germline V gene, CDR1 is SEHNR and CDR2 is FQNEAQ (reference sequence). The CDR3 extends over 15 amino acids. Trimming removed 5 bases at V and 11 bases at J, with 24 bases between. The CDR3 sequence: CASSPRGLMDNEQYF. The CDR3 region has the DNA TGTGCCAGCAGCCCCCGGGGGCTGATGGACAATGAGCAGTACTTC.

The chain has TRBV7-9 and TRBJ2-1, with TRBD1 matching 9 bases. Germline V gene lookup returns CDR1 SEHNR and CDR2 FQNEAQ (reference sequence). The CDR3 length is 12 residues. Germline trimming cut 5 bases from V and 8 bases from J; bases unmatched to any gene: 1. Here the CDR3 reads CASSTGGDEQFF. CDR3 DNA: TGTGCCAGCAGCACAGGGGGCGATGAGCAGTTCTTC.

The chain links TRBV20-1 to TRBJ2-7; D perhaps matches TRBD2 (5 bases). Germline V CDR1 and CDR2: DFQATT, SNEGSKA (reference sequence). Trimming stripped 3 bases from V and 1 base from J, with 10 bases between. The CDR3 spans 13 residues. The CDR3 protein is CSASQDLSYEQYF. The DNA for the CDR3 is TGCAGTGCTAGTCAGGACTTGTCCTACGAGCAGTACTTC.

The chain links TRBV29-1 to TRBJ1-5; D not certain. The CDR3 extends over 13 amino acids. The V end lost 4 bases, the J end lost 3 bases, and 10 bases lay between the germline ends. CDR1 and CDR2 from the germline V gene are SQVTM and ANQGSEA. CDR3 in DNA: TGCAGCGTTGGATCAGATATCAATCAGCCCCAGCATTTT. Its protein product is CSVGSDINQPQHF.

At least ten counts were recorded for this clonotype. The V call is TRBV20-1, the J call TRBJ2-3; D tentatively fits TRBD1 or TRBD2 (5 bases each). V lost 3 bases and J lost 2, with 15 bases in between. Germline V lookup: CDR1 DFQATT, CDR2 SNEGSKA (reference sequence). The CDR3 runs 15 residues. The CDR3 loop reads CSARGFGDPTDTQYF. The CDR3 DNA sequence: TGCAGTGCTAGGGGATTCGGGGACCCCACAGATACGCAGTATTTT.

The chain joins TRBV6-5 to TRBJ2-1; 8 bases line up with TRBD1. V dropped 8 bases and J dropped 6; count of bases not matched to a gene: 12. This CDR3 is 15 amino acids long. From germline, CDR1 is MNHEY and CDR2 SVGAGI. This chain's CDR3 is CASGSPGGAGNEQFF. The DNA for the CDR3 is TGTGCCAGCGGCTCTCCAGGGGGCGCTGGCAATGAGCAGTTCTTC.

The chain carries TRBV4-2 and TRBJ1-5; 7 positions agree with TRBD1. Germline CDR1 and CDR2: LGHNA and YNFKEQ. This CDR3 contains 16 residues. V trimming: 0 bases; J trimming: 3 bases; junction bases outside the gene matches: 5. The CDR3 region has the DNA TGTGCCAGCAGCCAAGATCCAGGGGGAGACAATCAGCCCCAGCATTTT. Protein product: CASSQDPGGDNQPQHF.

As concerns this clonotype: This may come from a read error, since a much larger clone is one base off. The rearrangement uses TRBV27 and TRBJ2-7, with a possible D match to TRBD2 (6 bases). CDR1 is MNHEY, CDR2 SMNVEV, per germline (reference sequence). The CDR3 extends over 14 amino acids. V was shortened by 5 bases and J by 2 bases, with 13 bases between the two germline ends. The CDR3 DNA reads as TGTGCCAGCAGTGTACGGCGGGGAGCCTACGAGCAGTACTTC. This codes for CASSVRRGAYEQYF.

The chain recombines TRBV5-1 with TRBJ2-1; D is uncertain. This CDR3 spans 15 amino acids. The V and J ends lost 1 base and 6 bases respectively, with 14 bases between them. Germline V gene data show CDR1 as SGHRS and CDR2 as YFSETQ. For the CDR3, the DNA is TGCGCCAGCAGCTTGAAGGGTTGGTCTGTCAATGAGCAGTTCTTC. It translates to CASSLKGWSVNEQFF.

This chain joins TRBV20-1 and TRBJ1-2; TRBD1 agrees at 10 bases. The junction had 17 bases not matched to a gene; V was cut back by 1 base and J by 0 bases. The germline V gene encodes CDR1 DFQATT and CDR2 SNEGSKA (reference sequence). CDR3 size: 20 residues. The CDR3 nucleotides are TGCAGTGCTAGAGGGCCCCATCCGGGACAGGGGCCCATCGCTAACTATGGCTACACCTTC. The encoded protein is CSARGPHPGQGPIANYGYTF.

This chain uses TRBV20-1 with TRBJ1-6; perhaps TRBD1 as D (6 bases). The V and J ends lost 0 bases and 7 bases respectively, with 19 bases between them. The V gene's germline CDR1 is DFQATT and CDR2 SNEGSKA (reference sequence). The CDR3 loop spans 17 amino acids. As DNA, the CDR3 is TGCAGTGCTAGAGATCTCGTCGAACAGGGTGGGAATTCACCCCTCCACTTT. This encodes CSARDLVEQGGNSPLHF.

The chain joins TRBV7-8 to TRBJ2-5, with D tentatively TRBD2 (5 bases). This CDR3 spans 18 amino acids. The V end lost 4 bases, the J end lost 3 bases, and 24 bases lay between the germline ends. Germline V gives CDR1 SGHVS, CDR2 FQNEAQ. For the CDR3, the DNA is TGTGCCAGCAGCTCAAGTGAGGGCCGCTATCAGAAGAAAGAGACCCAGTACTTC. It translates to CASSSSEGRYQKKETQYF.

The chain employs TRBV15 and TRBJ1-2; no reliable D call. Germline V gene sequence: CDR1 LNHNV, CDR2 YYDKDF (reference sequence). V shed 0 bases and J shed 7 bases, with 12 bases lying between them. The CDR3 is 14 amino acids. CDR3 DNA sequence: TGTGCCACCAGCAGAGATAAATGGACCACTGGCTACACCTTC. It codes for CATSRDKWTTGYTF.

The chain employs TRBV20-1 and TRBJ2-5, with 9 positions matching TRBD2. V shed 5 bases and J 4 bases; nucleotides not matched to a gene: 2. The germline gives CDR1 DFQATT, CDR2 SNEGSKA (reference sequence). This CDR3 contains 12 residues. As DNA, the CDR3 is TGCAGTGCTGCGGGAGGGCGAGAGACCCAGTACTTC. Residues: CSAAGGRETQYF.

CDR3: CASSQDLLGGGRLYNEQYF. Here the CDR3 DNA reads TGTGCCAGCAGCCAAGATCTACTTGGCGGGGGACGACTCTACAATGAGCAGTACTTC. The chain uses TRBV4-2 and TRBJ2-7; the match to TRBD2 covers 7 bases. From germline, CDR1 is LGHNA and CDR2 YNFKEQ. This CDR3 is built from 19 residues. Trimming cost V 0 bases and J 7 bases; bases outside gene matches: 21.

V gene TRBV4-3 combines with J gene TRBJ2-1; possible D gene TRBD2, 5 bases. The CDR3 extends over 14 amino acids. The germline V gene encodes CDR1 LGHNA and CDR2 YSLEER. Trimming took off 1 base at V and 9 bases at J, with 13 bases between the two ends. The CDR3 sequence is CASSQVDCSCEQFF. For the CDR3, the DNA is TGCGCCAGCAGCCAAGTGGACTGCTCATGTGAGCAGTTCTTC.

The chain couples TRBV7-2 to TRBJ2-5; 9 bases are a match to TRBD2. This CDR3 comprises 18 residues. From germline, CDR1 is SGHTA and CDR2 FQGNSA. Trimming removed 1 base from V and 5 bases from J; junction bases left unmatched: 14. The CDR3 DNA reads as TGTGCCAGCAGCTTAGAGGTCGGGCTAGCGGGGTTCGGGGAGACCCAGTACTTC. Residues: CASSLEVGLAGFGETQYF. Variable domain in full (rest from reference TRBV7-2 and TRBJ2-5): GAGVSQSPSNKVTEKGKDVELRCDPISGHTALYWYRQSLGQGLEFLIYFQGNSAPDKSGLPSDRFSAERTGGSVSTLTIQRTQQEDSAVYLCASSLEVGLAGFGETQYFGPGTRLLVL.